A single TCR beta chain is shown here with its context. This record belongs to a study of blood T cell repertoires in COVID-19. The CDR3 covers 15 residues. V lost 3 bases and J 3 bases, leaving 12 bases between the germline ends. The germline V gene encodes CDR1 KGHSH and CDR2 LQKENI. Individuals aged roughly 18 to 95 years were recruited from 24 US areas. Self-reported history from a screening survey and questionnaire set each donor's cohort. Per the original data handling: Reference gene primer amplification gave estimated nucleated cell counts. Some clones are missing from TCRdb's copy, which holds only in-frame ones; the method was immunoSEQ multiplex PCR. The D gene and trimming were derived from the DNA, and the V and J assignments and clone size from that table. The sample shows roughly 290,000 clones, 89% of them seen only once.

The sample consisted of PBMCs or T cells enriched from blood (not recorded which). The sequence derives from a woman between 40 and 55 years old who had recovered from COVID-19. The rearrangement links TRBV18 to TRBJ1-5; D call uncertain. CDR3 region: CASSPSGSTNQPQHF. CDR3 bases: TGTGCCAGCTCACCCAGCGGCAGTACCAATCAGCCCCAGCATTTT. Based on the CDR3 plus reference TRBV18 and TRBJ1-5, the full variable domain is NAGVMQNPRHLVRRRGQEARLRCSPMKGHSHVYWYRQLPEEGLKFMVYLQKENIIDESGMPKERFSAEFPKEGPSILRIQQVVRGDSAAYFCASSPSGSTNQPQHFGDGTRLSIL.